This TCR beta chain was profiled in a study of T cell changes during pregnancy in multiple sclerosis. TCRdb keeps only in-frame clones here, not all; method: immunoSEQ multiplex PCR. This table has approximately 46,000 clones, about 90% appearing once. Unmatched junction bases numbered 2, after V lost 3 bases and J lost 6 bases. The CDR3 consists of 12 residues. CDR1 SGHDT and CDR2 YYEEEE come from the germline V gene. Sequencing was performed on CD8+ T cells from peripheral blood mononuclear cells, taken after pregnancy. The receptor's source is a female donor with multiple sclerosis, enrolled in a pregnancy study. The chain is built from TRBV5-6 and TRBJ2-7; 8 bases agree with TRBD1. CDR3 DNA sequence: TGTGCCAGCAGCTGGGGACAGGCCGAGCAGTACTTC. Its translation is CASSWGQAEQYF.